This T cell receptor beta chain is from a study of cytomegalovirus exposure and HLA in healthy donors. In the case of this clone: Its antigen is not known.

Study findings and constraints: Most likely, a cluster of highly shared sequence variants arose as a sequencing artifact. Serostatus for CMV was the only available immune exposure information. The HLA-A and HLA-B alleles of most subjects were reportedly predicted accurately from TCR beta sequences.

Germline CDR1 is SGHDN and CDR2 is FVKESK. Trimming cost V 0 bases and J 11 bases; bases outside gene matches: 18. This CDR3 contains 17 residues. The PCR made use of 60 Vbeta and 13 Jbeta primers. The assay was immunoSEQ multiplex PCR, and TCRdb's table has in-frame clones only and misses some. Of 120,000 or so clones listed, roughly 82% were seen once; the top ten hold roughly 5.2%. The sample consisted of PBMCs. The rearrangement links TRBV14 to TRBJ1-2; TRBD1 agrees at 7 bases. This TCR derives from a man aged 18 to 30 in good health and CMV-seropositive. CDR3 nucleotides: TGTGCCAGCAGCCAAGACACCGCCCCAGTCCCGACAGGGCGGTACACCTTC. Translating gives CASSQDTAPVPTGRYTF.